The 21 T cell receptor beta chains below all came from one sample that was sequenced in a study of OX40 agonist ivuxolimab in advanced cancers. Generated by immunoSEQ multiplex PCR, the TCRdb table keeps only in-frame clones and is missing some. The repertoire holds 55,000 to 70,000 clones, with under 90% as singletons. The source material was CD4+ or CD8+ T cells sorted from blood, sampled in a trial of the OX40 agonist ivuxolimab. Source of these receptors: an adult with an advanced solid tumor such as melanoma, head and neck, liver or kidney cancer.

In DNA form, the CDR3 reads TGTGCCAGCAGCCAGGGGGCTGGTGGCTACACCTTC. Translation gives CASSQGAGGYTF. This chain connects TRBV7-9 to TRBJ1-2; 8 positions match TRBD1. The CDR3 has 12 residues. The junction had 3 bases not matched to a gene; V was cut back by 5 bases and J by 7 bases. In germline, CDR1 is SEHNR, CDR2 FQNEAQ (reference sequence).

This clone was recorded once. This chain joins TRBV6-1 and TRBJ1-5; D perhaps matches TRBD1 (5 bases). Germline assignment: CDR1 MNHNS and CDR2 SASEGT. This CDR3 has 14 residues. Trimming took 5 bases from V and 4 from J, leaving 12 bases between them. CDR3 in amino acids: CASSPSGVNQPQHF. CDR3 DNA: TGTGCCAGCAGTCCTTCGGGGGTGAATCAGCCCCAGCATTTT.

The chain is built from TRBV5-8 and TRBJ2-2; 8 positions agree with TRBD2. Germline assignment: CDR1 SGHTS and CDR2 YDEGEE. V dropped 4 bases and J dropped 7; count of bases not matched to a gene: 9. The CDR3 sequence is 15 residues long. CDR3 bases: TGTGCCAGCAGCCCCCAAGCGGGAGTGGTCGGGGAGCTGTTTTTT. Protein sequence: CASSPQAGVVGELFF.

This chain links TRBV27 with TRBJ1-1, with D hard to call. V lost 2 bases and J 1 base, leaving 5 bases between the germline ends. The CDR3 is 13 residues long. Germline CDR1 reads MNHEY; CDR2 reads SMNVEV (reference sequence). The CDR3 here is CASSLRENTEAFF. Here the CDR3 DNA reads TGTGCCAGCAGTTTACGGGAGAACACTGAAGCTTTCTTT.

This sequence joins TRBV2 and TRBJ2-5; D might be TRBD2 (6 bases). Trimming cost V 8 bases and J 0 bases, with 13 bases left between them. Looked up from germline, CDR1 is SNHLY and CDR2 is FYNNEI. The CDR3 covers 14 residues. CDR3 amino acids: CASYWRGDQETQYF. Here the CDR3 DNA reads TGTGCCAGCTACTGGCGGGGTGACCAAGAGACCCAGTACTTC. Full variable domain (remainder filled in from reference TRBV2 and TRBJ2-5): EPEVTQTPSHQVTQMGQEVILRCVPISNHLYFYWYRQILGQKVEFLVSFYNNEISEKSEIFDDQFSVERPDGSNFTLKIRSTKLEDSAMYFCASYWRGDQETQYFGPGTRLLVL.

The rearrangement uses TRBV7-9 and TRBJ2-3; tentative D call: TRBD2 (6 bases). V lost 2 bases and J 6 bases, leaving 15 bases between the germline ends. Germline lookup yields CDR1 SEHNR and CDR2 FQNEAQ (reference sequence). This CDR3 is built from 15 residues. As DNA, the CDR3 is TGTGCCAGCAGCTTACTGGGACTCCGGGCGGATACGCAGTATTTT. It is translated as CASSLLGLRADTQYF.

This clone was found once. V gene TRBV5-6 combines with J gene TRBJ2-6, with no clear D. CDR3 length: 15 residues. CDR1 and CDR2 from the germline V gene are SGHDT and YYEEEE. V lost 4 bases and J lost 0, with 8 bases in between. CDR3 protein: CASSRINSGANVLTF. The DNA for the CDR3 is TGTGCCAGCAGCCGTATAAACTCTGGGGCCAACGTCCTGACTTTC.

The CDR3 loop reads CASSEAGWDTDTQYF. CDR3 bases: TGTGCCAGCAGTGAAGCGGGTTGGGACACAGATACGCAGTATTTT. V usage is TRBV25-1 and J usage is TRBJ2-3; D might be TRBD2 (5 bases). V lost 2 bases to trimming and J lost 2 bases, with 11 bases between them. Germline V gene data show CDR1 as MGHDK and CDR2 as SYGVNS. The length of the CDR3 is 15 residues.

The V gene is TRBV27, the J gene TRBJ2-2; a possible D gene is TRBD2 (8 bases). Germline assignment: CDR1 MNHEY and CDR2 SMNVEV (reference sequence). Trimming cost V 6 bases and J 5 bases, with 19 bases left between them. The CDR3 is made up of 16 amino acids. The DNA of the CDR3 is TGTGCCAGCAGGAGCGGGGGAGGGGGCCGAACCGGGGAGCTGTTTTTT. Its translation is CASRSGGGGRTGELFF.

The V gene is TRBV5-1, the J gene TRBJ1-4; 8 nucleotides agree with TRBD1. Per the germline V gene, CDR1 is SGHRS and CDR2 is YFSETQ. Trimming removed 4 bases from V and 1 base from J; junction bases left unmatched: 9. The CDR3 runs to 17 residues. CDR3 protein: CASSRGQGGGTNEKLFF. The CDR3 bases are TGCGCCAGCAGCCGTGGACAGGGTGGAGGAACTAATGAAAAACTGTTTTTT.

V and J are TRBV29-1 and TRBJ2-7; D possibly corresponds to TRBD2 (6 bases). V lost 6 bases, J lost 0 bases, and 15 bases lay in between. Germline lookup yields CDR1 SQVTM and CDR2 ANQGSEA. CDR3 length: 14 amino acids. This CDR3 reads CSVELGRGSYEQYF. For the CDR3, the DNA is TGCAGCGTCGAGCTTGGGCGGGGCTCCTACGAGCAGTACTTC.

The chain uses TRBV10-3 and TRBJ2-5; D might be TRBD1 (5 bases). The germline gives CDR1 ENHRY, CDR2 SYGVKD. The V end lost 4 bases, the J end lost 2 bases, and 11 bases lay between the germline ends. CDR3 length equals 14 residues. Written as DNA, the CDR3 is TGTGCCATCAGTGGCCAGGGTAATCAAGAGACCCAGTACTTC. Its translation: CAISGQGNQETQYF.

CDR3 sequence: CSVAQGQYTEAFF. CDR3 DNA sequence: TGCAGCGTTGCCCAAGGACAGTACACTGAAGCTTTCTTT. The V gene is TRBV29-1, the J gene TRBJ1-1; tentatively, D is TRBD1 (6 bases). Germline CDR1 and CDR2: SQVTM and ANQGSEA. This CDR3 has 13 amino acids. Deletions cut 4 bases from V and 3 bases from J, with 12 bases between.

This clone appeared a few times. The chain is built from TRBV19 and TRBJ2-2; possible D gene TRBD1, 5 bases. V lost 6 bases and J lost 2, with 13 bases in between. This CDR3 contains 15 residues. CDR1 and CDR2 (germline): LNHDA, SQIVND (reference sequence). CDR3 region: CASRLRQLNTGELFF. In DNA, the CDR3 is TGTGCCAGTAGATTGCGACAGCTAAACACCGGGGAGCTGTTTTTT. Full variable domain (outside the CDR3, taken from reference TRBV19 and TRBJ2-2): DGGITQSPKYLFRKEGQNVTLSCEQNLNHDAMYWYRQDPGQGLRLIYYSQIVNDFQKGDIAEGYSVSREKKESFPLTVTSAQKNPTAFYLCASRLRQLNTGELFFGEGSRLTVL.

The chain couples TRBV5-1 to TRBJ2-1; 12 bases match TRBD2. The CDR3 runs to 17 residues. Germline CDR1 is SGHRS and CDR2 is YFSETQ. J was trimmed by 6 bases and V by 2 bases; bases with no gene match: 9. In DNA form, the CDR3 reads TGCGCCAGCAGCTTTGGGTGGACTAGCGGGATCGTCAATGAGCAGTTCTTC. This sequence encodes CASSFGWTSGIVNEQFF.

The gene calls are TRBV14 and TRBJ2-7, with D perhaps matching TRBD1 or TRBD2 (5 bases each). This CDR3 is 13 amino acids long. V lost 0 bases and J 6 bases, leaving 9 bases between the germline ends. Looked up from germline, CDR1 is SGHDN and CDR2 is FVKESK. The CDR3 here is CASSQDLGAEQYF. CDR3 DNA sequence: TGTGCCAGCAGCCAAGATCTCGGGGCCGAGCAGTACTTC.

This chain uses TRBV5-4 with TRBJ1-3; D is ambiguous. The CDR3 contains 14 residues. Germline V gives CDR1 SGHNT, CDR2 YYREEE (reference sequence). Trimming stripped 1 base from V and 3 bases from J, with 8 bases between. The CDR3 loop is CASSLRGGGNTIYF. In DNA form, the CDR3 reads TGTGCCAGCAGCTTGCGGGGAGGTGGAAACACCATATATTTT.

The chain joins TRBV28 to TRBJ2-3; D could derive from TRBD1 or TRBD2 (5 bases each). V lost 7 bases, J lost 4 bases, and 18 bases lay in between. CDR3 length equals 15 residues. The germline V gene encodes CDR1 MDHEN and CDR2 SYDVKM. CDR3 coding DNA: TGTGCCAGCACTACCTTCGGGGCGGTGGCAGATACGCAGTATTTT. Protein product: CASTTFGAVADTQYF.

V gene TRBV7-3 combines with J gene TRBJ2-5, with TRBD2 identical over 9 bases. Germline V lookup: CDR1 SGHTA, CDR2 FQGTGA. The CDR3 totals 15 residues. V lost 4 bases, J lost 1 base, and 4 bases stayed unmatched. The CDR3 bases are TGTGCCAGCAGCTCTGGACTAGCGAGCCAAGAGACCCAGTACTTC. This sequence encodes CASSSGLASQETQYF.

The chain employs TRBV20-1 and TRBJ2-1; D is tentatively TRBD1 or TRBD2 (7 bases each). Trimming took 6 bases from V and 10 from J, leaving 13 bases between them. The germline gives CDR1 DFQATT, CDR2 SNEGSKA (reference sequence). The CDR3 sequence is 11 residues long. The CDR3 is CSARGGLEQFF. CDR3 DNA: TGCAGTGCCAGGGGGGGGCTAGAGCAGTTCTTC.

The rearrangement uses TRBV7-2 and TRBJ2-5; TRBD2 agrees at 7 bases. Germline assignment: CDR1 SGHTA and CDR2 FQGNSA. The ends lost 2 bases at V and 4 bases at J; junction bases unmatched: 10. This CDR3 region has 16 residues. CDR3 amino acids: CASSLSFGRARETQYF. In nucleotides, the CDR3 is TGTGCCAGCAGCTTAAGTTTTGGGAGGGCCAGAGAGACCCAGTACTTC.